In its sample, the clone carrying this T cell receptor (beta chain) was seen a few times. The antigen is not known. V was pared by 5 bases and J by 4 bases, with 8 bases of the junction left unmatched. The CDR3 has 15 amino acids. Unique molecular identifiers tagged the TCRbeta library. TCRdb re-analysed the PCR reads in MiXCR, keeping a single row per CDR3 protein. The sample consists of 350,000 to 500,000 distinct CDR3 sequences, about 40% of them appearing once. This sample was included in a study of T-cell reconstitution after alpha-beta-depleted transplantation in children. Study findings and constraints: Reportedly, roughly two months post-transplant, alpha-beta T cells arose from several hundred expanded graft clones. When one year had passed after transplant, most T-cell counts and diversity came from newly produced T cells.

This sample comprised PBMCs, obtained before TCRalphabeta/CD19-depleted stem cell transplant. The rearrangement joins TRBV12-3 or TRBV12-4 to TRBJ1-1; TRBD1 matches at 9 bases. This clonotype was obtained from a girl aged 2 to 9 with aplastic anemia, due to receive a stem cell transplant. The CDR3 region is CASSPGQGLRTEAFF. The DNA of the CDR3 is TGTGCCAGCAGTCCGGGACAGGGATTGCGCACTGAAGCTTTCTTT.